Listed below are T cell receptor beta chains from one sample, sequenced in a study of blood T cell repertoires in COVID-19. Clones were read by immunoSEQ multiplex PCR, and TCRdb kept only the in-frame ones, dropping some. The sample yields about 62,000 clones, 80% to 90% seen once. The sample taken for sequencing was peripheral blood. These TCRs come from a woman aged 60 to 75 with COVID-19, enrolled during active disease. The CDR3 runs from the conserved cysteine through the conserved F or W. A D gene is named only where the DNA matches it firmly. Size values are once, few and many counts, or a class for expanded clones, and some rows have none.

v_call: TRBV4-1
j_call: TRBJ1-5
d_call: -
clone_size: -
cdr3_nt: TGCGCCAGCAGTGTCGGGGATCAGCCCCAGCATTTT
cdr3_aa: CASSVGDQPQHF

v_call: TRBV6-5
j_call: TRBJ2-3
d_call: -
clone_size: -
cdr3_nt: TGTGCCAGCAGTTATAGCTCCATTCCGGATACGCAGTATTTT
cdr3_aa: CASSYSSIPDTQYF

v_call: TRBV3-1/TRBV3-2
j_call: TRBJ1-2
d_call: -
clone_size: -
cdr3_nt: TGTGCCAGCAGCCATTTCGAGGGGGAAGGTGGCGGCTACACCTTC
cdr3_aa: CASSHFEGEGGGYTF

v_call: TRBV7-2
j_call: TRBJ1-3
d_call: TRBD1
clone_size: once
cdr3_nt: TGTGCCAGCAGCTTAGGACAGGGGGCTGGAAACACCATATATTTT
cdr3_aa: CASSLGQGAGNTIYF

v_call: TRBV2
j_call: TRBJ2-5
d_call: -
clone_size: -
cdr3_nt: TGTGCCAGCACAATAGGACTAAAAGAGACCCAGTACTTC
cdr3_aa: CASTIGLKETQYF

v_call: TRBV5-1
j_call: TRBJ2-1
d_call: -
clone_size: -
cdr3_nt: TGCGCCAGCAGCTTAGGACTCCACAATGAGCAGTTCTTC
cdr3_aa: CASSLGLHNEQFF

v_call: TRBV11-2
j_call: TRBJ1-1
d_call: TRBD1
clone_size: few
cdr3_nt: TGTGCCAGCAGCTTTAGCGGACAGGGCATCACTGAAGCTTTCTTT
cdr3_aa: CASSFSGQGITEAFF

v_call: TRBV9
j_call: TRBJ2-6
d_call: -
clone_size: -
cdr3_nt: TGTGCCAGCAGCGCAGTAGGGGGCTCTGGGGCCAACGTCCTGACTTTC
cdr3_aa: CASSAVGGSGANVLTF

v_call: TRBV12-3/TRBV12-4
j_call: TRBJ1-5
d_call: -
clone_size: -
cdr3_nt: TGTGCCAGCAGGGGACTATTCAATCAGCCCCAGCATTTT
cdr3_aa: CASRGLFNQPQHF

v_call: TRBV12-3/TRBV12-4
j_call: TRBJ2-2
d_call: -
clone_size: -
cdr3_nt: TGTGCCAGCAGTCGCGAACAGGGCGGGGAGCTGTTTTTT
cdr3_aa: CASSREQGGELFF

v_call: TRBV29-1
j_call: TRBJ2-7
d_call: -
clone_size: -
cdr3_nt: TGCAGCGTTGAAGACAGGGTCCTCTACGAGCAGTACTTC
cdr3_aa: CSVEDRVLYEQYF

v_call: TRBV29-1
j_call: TRBJ1-2
d_call: TRBD1
clone_size: -
cdr3_nt: TGCAGCGGGACAGGGGGCGCGGGCTACACCTTC
cdr3_aa: CSGTGGAGYTF

v_call: TRBV7-9
j_call: TRBJ1-3
d_call: TRBD1
clone_size: few
cdr3_nt: TGTGCCAGCAGCCGCGACAGGGGCTCTGGAAACACCATATATTTT
cdr3_aa: CASSRDRGSGNTIYF